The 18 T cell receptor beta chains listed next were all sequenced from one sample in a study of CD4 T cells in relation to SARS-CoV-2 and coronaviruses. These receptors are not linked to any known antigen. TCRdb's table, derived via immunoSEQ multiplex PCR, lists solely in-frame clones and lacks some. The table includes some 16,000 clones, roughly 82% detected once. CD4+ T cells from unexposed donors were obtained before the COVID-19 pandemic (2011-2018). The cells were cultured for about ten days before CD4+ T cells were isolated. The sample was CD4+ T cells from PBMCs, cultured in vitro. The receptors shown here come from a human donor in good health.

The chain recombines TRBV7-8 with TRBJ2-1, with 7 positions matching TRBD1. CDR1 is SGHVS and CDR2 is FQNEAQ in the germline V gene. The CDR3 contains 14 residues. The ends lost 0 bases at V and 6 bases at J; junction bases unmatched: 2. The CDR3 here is CASSLARQGNEQFF. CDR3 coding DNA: TGTGCCAGCAGCTTAGCCAGACAGGGCAATGAGCAGTTCTTC.

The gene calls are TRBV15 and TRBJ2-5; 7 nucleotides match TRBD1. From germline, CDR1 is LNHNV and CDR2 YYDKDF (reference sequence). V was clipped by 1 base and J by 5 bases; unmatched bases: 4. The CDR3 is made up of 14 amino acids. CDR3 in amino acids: CATSRVRGLETQYF. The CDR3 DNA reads TGTGCCACCAGCAGAGTGAGGGGGCTCGAGACCCAGTACTTC.

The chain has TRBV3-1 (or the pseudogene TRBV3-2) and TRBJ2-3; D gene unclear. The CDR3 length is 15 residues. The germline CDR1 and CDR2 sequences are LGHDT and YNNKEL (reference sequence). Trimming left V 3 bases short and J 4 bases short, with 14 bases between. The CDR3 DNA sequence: TGTGCCAGCAGCCATCAACTACCGTTGGCAGATACGCAGTATTTT. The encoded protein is CASSHQLPLADTQYF.

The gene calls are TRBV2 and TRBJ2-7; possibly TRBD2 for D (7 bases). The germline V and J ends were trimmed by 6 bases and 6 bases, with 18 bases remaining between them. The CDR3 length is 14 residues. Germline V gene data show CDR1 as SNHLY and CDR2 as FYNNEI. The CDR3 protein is CASRGGGGTGEQYF. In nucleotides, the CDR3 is TGTGCCAGCAGAGGGGGAGGGGGAACCGGCGAGCAGTACTTC.

For the CDR3, the DNA is TGTGCCAGCAGCTTAGGCCTAGCGGGACGGACGGAGACCCAGTACTTC. Its translation: CASSLGLAGRTETQYF. The chain uses TRBV7-8 and TRBJ2-5, with 9 bases that match TRBD2. Germline V gene sequence: CDR1 SGHVS, CDR2 FQNEAQ. Trimming cost V 1 base and J 5 bases; bases outside gene matches: 8. CDR3 length equals 16 residues.

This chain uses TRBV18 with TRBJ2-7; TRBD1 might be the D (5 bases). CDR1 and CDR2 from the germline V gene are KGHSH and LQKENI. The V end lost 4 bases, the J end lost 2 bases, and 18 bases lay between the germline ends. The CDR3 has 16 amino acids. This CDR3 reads CASSLLLPQDTYEQYF. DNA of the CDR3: TGTGCCAGCTCACTCCTACTTCCGCAGGACACCTACGAGCAGTACTTC.

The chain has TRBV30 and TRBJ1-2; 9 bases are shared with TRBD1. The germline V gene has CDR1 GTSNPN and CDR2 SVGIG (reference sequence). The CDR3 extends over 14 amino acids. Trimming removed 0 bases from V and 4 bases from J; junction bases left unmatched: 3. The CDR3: CAWSVGTGIYGYTF. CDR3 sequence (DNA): TGTGCCTGGAGTGTCGGGACAGGGATCTATGGCTACACCTTC.

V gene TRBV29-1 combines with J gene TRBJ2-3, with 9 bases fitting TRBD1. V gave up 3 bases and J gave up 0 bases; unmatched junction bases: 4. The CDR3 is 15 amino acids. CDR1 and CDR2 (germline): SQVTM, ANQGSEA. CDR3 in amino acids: CSVERGQGSTDTQYF. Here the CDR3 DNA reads TGCAGCGTTGAGAGAGGACAGGGGAGCACAGATACGCAGTATTTT.

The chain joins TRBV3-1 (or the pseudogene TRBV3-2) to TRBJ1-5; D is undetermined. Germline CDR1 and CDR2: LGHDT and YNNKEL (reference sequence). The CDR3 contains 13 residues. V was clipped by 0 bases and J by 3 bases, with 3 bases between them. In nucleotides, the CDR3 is TGTGCCAGCAGCCAAGAGGTCAATCAGCCCCAGCATTTT. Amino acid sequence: CASSQEVNQPQHF.

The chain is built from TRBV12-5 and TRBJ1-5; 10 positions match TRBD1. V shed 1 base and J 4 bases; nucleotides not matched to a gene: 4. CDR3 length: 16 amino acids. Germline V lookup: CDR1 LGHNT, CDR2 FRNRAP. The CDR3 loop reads CASGLAGTGANQPQHF. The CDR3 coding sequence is TGTGCTAGTGGTTTGGCCGGGACAGGGGCTAATCAGCCCCAGCATTTT.

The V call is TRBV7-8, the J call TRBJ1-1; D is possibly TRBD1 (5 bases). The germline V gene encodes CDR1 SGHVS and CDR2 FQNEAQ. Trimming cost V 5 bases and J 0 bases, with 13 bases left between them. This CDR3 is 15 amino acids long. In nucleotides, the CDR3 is TGTGCCAGCAGCCCGACCGGGACGGTGAACACTGAAGCTTTCTTT. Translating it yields CASSPTGTVNTEAFF.

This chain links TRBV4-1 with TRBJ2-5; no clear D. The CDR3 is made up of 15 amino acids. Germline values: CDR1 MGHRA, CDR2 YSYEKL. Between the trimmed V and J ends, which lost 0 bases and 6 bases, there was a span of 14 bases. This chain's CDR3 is CASSQDLDPVQTQYF. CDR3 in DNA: TGCGCCAGCAGCCAAGATCTAGACCCTGTACAGACCCAGTACTTC.

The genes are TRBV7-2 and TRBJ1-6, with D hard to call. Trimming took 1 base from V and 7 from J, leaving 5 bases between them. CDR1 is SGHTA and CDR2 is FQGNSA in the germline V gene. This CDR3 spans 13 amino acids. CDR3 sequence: CASSLGTNSPLHF. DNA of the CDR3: TGTGCCAGCAGCTTAGGAACCAATTCACCCCTCCACTTT.

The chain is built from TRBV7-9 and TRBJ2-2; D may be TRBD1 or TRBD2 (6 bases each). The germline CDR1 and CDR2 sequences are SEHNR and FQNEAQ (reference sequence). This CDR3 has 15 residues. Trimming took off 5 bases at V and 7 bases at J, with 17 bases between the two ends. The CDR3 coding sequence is TGTGCCAGCAGCCCAGCGTTGGGGGGCGGCGGGGAGCTGTTTTTT. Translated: CASSPALGGGGELFF.

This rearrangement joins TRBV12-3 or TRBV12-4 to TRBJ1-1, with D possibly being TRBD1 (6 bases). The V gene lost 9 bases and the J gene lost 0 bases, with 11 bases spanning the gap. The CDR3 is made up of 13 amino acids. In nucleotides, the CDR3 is TGTGCCAGTAGAGGGGGGATGAACACTGAAGCTTTCTTT. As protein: CASRGGMNTEAFF.

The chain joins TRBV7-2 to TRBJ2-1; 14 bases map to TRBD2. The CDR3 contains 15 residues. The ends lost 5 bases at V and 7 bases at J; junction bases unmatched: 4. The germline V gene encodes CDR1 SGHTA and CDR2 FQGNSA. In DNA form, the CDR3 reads TGTGCCAGCAGCGCCCGACTAGCGGGGGGGAATGAGCAGTTCTTC. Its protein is CASSARLAGGNEQFF. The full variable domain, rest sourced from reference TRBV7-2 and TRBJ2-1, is GAGVSQSPSNKVTEKGKDVELRCDPISGHTALYWYRQSLGQGLEFLIYFQGNSAPDKSGLPSDRFSAERTGGSVSTLTIQRTQQEDSAVYLCASSARLAGGNEQFFGPGTRLTVL.

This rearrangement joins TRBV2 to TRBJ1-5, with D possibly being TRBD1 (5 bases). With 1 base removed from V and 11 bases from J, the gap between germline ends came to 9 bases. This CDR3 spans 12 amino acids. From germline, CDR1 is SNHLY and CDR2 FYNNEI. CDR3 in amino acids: CASSEGAGSQHF. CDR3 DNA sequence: TGTGCCAGCAGTGAAGGGGCAGGGTCCCAGCATTTT.

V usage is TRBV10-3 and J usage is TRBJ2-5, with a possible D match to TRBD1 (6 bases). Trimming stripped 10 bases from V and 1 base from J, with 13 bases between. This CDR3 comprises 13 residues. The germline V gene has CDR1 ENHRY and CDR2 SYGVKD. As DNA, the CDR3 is TGTGCCACCAGAGGGGGTGTCCAAGAGACCCAGTACTTC. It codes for CATRGGVQETQYF.